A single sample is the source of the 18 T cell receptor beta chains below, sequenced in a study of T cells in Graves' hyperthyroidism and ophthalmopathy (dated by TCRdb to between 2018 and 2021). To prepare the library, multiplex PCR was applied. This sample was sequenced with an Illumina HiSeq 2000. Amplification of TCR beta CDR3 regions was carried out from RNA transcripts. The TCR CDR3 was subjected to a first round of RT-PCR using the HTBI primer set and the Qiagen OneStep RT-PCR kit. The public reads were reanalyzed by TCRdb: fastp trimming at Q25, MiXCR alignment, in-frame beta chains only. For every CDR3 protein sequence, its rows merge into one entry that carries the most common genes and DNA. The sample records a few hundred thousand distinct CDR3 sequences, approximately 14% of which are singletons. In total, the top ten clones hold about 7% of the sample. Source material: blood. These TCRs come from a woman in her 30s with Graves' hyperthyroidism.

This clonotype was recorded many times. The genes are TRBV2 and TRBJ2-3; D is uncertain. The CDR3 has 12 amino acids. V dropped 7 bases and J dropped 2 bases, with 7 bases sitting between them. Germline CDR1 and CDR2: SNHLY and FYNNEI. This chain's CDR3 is CASKGLTDTQYF. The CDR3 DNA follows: TGTGCCAGCAAGGGCCTCACAGATACGCAGTATTTT.

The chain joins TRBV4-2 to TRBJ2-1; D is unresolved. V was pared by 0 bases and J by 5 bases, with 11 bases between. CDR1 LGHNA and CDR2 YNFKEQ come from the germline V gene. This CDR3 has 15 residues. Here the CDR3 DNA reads TGTGCCAGCAGCCAAGACGAGGACGGACACAATGAGCAGTTCTTC. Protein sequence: CASSQDEDGHNEQFF.

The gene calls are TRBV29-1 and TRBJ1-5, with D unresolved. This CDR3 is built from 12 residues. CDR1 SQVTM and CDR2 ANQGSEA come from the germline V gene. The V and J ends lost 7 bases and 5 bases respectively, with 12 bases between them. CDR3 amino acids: CSAGERDQPQHF. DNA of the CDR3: TGCAGCGCTGGGGAGAGAGATCAGCCCCAGCATTTT.

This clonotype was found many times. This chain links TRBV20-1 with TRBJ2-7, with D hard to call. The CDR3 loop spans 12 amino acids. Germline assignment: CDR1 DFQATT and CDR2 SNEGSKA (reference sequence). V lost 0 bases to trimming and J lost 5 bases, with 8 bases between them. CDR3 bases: TGCAGTGCTAGAGAGCCCCCCCACGAGCAGTACTTC. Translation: CSAREPPHEQYF.

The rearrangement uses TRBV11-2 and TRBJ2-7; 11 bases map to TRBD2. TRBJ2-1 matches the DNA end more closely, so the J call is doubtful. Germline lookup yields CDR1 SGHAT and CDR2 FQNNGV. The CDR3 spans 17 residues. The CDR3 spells CASSGSWTSGRSNEQFF. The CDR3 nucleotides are TGTGCCAGCAGCGGAAGTTGGACTAGCGGGCGATCCAATGAGCAGTTCTTC.

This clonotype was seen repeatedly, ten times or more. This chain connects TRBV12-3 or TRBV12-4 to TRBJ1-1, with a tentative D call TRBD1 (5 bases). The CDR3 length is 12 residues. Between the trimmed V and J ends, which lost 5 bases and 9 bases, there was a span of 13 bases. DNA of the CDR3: TGTGCCAGCAGTGATCAGGCGGGGCAAGCTTTCTTT. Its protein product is CASSDQAGQAFF.

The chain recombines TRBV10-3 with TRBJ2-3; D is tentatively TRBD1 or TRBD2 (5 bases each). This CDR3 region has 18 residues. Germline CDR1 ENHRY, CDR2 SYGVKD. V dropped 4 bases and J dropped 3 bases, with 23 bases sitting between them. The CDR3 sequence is CAISALFGTATKTDTQYF. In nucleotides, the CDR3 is TGTGCCATCAGTGCCCTTTTCGGGACCGCAACGAAGACAGATACGCAGTATTTT.

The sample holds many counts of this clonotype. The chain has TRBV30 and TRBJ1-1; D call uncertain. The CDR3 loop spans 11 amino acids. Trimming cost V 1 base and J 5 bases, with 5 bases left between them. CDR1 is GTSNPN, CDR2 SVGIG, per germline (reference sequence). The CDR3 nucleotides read TGTGCCTGGAGTGAAGTAACTGAAGCTTTCTTT. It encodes CAWSEVTEAFF.

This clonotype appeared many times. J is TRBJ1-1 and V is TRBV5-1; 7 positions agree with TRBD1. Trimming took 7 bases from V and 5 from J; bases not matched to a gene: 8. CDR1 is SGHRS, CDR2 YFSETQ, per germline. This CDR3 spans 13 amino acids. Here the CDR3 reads CASGWTGQTEAFF. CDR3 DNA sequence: TGCGCCAGCGGCTGGACAGGCCAGACTGAAGCTTTCTTT.

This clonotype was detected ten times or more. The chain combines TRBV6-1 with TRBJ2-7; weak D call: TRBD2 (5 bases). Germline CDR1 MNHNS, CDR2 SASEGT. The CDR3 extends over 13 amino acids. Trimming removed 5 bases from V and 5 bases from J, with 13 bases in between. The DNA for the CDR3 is TGTGCCAGCAGTCGGACTGGTACGGACGAGCAGTACTTC. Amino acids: CASSRTGTDEQYF.

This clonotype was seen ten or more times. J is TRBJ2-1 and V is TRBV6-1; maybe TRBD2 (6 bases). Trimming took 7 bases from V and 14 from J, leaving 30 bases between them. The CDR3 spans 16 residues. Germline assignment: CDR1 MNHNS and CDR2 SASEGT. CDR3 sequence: CASKPLAGTPVGAKFF. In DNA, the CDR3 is TGTGCCAGCAAACCTCTCGCCGGGACTCCCGTAGGGGCAAAGTTCTTC.

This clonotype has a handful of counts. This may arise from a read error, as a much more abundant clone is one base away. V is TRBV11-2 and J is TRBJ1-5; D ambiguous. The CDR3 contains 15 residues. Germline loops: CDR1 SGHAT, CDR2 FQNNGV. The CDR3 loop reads CASSLGRESNQPRHF. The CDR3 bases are TGTGCCAGCAGCTTAGGTCGGGAGAGCAATCAGCCCCGGCATTTT.

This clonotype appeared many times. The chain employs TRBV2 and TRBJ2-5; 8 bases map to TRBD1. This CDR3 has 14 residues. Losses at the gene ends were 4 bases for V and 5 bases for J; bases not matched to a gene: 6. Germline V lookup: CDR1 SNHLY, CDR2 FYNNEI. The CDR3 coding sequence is TGTGCCAGCAGTGGGACAGGGTCAGGGGAGACCCAGTACTTC. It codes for CASSGTGSGETQYF.

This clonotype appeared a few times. The CDR3 sequence: CASSTTTGTGGVWTNEKLFF. The CDR3 nucleotides read TGTGCCAGTAGTACCACGACCGGGACAGGGGGTGTTTGGACTAATGAAAAACTGTTTTTT. J is TRBJ1-4 and V is TRBV19; 11 bases are a match to TRBD1. The V and J ends lost 4 bases and 2 bases, in that order; junction bases with no gene match: 15. The length of the CDR3 is 20 residues. The germline CDR1 and CDR2 sequences are LNHDA and SQIVND (reference sequence).

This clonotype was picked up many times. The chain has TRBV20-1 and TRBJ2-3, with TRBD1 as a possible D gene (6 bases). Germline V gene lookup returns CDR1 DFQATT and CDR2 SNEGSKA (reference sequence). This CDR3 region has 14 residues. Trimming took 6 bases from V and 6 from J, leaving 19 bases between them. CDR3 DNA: TGCAGTGCGGAAGTAACAGGGTTTTTGGATACGCAGTATTTT. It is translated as CSAEVTGFLDTQYF.

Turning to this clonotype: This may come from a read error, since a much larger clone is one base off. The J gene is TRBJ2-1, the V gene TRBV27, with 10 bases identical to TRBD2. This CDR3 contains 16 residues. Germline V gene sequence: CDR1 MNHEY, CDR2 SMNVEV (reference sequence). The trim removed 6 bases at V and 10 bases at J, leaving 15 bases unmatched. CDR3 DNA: TGTGCCAGCAGCCTAAGACTAGCGGGTCCCCTCTACGAGCAGTTCTTC. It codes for CASSLRLAGPLYEQFF.

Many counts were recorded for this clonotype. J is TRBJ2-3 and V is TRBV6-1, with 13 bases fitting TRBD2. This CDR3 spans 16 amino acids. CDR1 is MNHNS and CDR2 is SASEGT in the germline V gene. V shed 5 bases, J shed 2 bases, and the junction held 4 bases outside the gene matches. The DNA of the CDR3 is TGTGCCAGCAGTCCGGGACTAGCGGGACTCACAGATACGCAGTATTTT. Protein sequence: CASSPGLAGLTDTQYF.

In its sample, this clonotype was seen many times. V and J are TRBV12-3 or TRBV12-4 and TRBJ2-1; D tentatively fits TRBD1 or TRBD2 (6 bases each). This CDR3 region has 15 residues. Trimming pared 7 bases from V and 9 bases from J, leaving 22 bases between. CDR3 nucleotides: TGTGCCAGCACCTGGGGGCTAGGAGGGTCGGGTGAGCAGTTCTTC. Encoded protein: CASTWGLGGSGEQFF.